This TCR beta chain stems from a study of vaccination and CD4 T cells after COVID-19. Study-level information: The study drew post-COVID samples a median about 95 days after diagnosis (range 35 to 161).

Treatment denoted: approximately 10-day PBMC culture with coronavirus spike peptide pools or control peptides (ViraFEST assay). Sequencing of cultured CD4+ T cell DNA used the Oncomine TCR Beta short-read assay. TCRdb called the PCR reads again in MiXCR, with one record for every CDR3 protein. The top ten hold roughly 8% of the sample, which has about 24,000 distinct CDR3 sequences, approximately 56% seen once. Of note for this clonotype: Its antigen remains unknown.

Germline CDR1 is SGHAT and CDR2 is FQNNGV. The V segment lost 5 bases and the J segment 4 bases; nucleotides outside the gene matches: 13. The CDR3 is 17 amino acids. The TCR comes from a human donor who had recovered from COVID-19. Sequenced: CD4+ T cells from blood, cultured in vitro. This chain connects TRBV11-2 to TRBJ2-5; TRBD2 matches at 10 bases. The CDR3 sequence is CASSLSGTGLAVETQYF. Written as DNA, the CDR3 is TGTGCCAGCAGCCTCAGCGGAACAGGACTAGCGGTAGAGACCCAGTACTTC.